This T cell receptor beta chain is drawn from a study of shared clonotypes between healthy human individuals. None of the donors, who were healthy HIV-negative adults, had recently had acute infections or vaccinations. Generated by immunoSEQ multiplex PCR, the TCRdb table keeps only in-frame clones and is missing some. The table records millions of clones, approximately 93% of them present only once. The trim removed 2 bases at V and 1 base at J, leaving 7 bases unmatched. CDR1 and CDR2 from the germline V gene are WSHSY and SAAADI. This CDR3 region has 17 residues. The receptor was isolated from a young man in good health. Some clones in this sample may be carry-over from other donors' samples. The chain links TRBV10-2 to TRBJ2-3; 9 bases match TRBD2. The sequenced sample consisted of naive CD4+ T cells from PBMCs. Subset noted: CD45RA+ positively selected. The CDR3 coding sequence is TGCGCCAGCAGTGAGGCGGGGACTAGCCAACGCACAGATACGCAGTATTTT. As protein: CASSEAGTSQRTDTQYF.